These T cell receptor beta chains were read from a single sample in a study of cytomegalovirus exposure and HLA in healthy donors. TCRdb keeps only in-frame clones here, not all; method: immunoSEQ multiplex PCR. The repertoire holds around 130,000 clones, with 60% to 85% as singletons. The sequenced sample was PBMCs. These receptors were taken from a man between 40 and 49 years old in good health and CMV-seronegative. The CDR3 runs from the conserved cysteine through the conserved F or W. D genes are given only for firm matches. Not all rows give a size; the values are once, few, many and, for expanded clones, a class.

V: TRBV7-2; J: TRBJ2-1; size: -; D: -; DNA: TGTGCCAGCAGCTTAGGACAGCGCAATGAGCAGTTCTTC; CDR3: CASSLGQRNEQFF
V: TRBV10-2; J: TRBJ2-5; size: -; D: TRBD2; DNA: TGCGCCAGCAGCCCGGGACTAGCGGGAGGGCCGGGCGAGACCCAGTACTTC; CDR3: CASSPGLAGGPGETQYF
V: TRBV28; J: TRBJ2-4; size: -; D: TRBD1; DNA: TGTGCCAGCAGCGGGGACAGGAGGAACATTCAGTACTTC; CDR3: CASSGDRRNIQYF
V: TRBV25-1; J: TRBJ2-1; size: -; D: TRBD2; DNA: TGTGCCAGCACTCGACTAGCGGGAGGTACTCATGAGCAGTTCTTC; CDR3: CASTRLAGGTHEQFF
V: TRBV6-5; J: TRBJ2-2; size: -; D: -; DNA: TGTGCCAGCACCAGGAGCGGAAACACCGGGGAGCTGTTTTTT; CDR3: CASTRSGNTGELFF
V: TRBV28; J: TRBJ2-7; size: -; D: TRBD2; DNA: TGTGCCAGCAGTCTACTAGCGGGAGGGGCCGAGCAGTACTTC; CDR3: CASSLLAGGAEQYF
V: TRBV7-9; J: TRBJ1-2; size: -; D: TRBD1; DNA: TGTTCCAGCAGCTTGGGACAGACTTATGGCTACACCTTC; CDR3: CSSSLGQTYGYTF
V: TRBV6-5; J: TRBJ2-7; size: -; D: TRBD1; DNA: TGTGCCAGCACGGCTTACCCACAGGGGGGTTACGAGCAGTACTTC; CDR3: CASTAYPQGGYEQYF
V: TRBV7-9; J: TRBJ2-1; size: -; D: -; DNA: TGTTCCAGCAGCCTTACGGACAGGGAGGGATCCTACAATGAGCAGTTCTTC; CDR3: CSSSLTDREGSYNEQFF
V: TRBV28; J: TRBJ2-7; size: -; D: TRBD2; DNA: TGTGCCAGCAGCCCCGGGACTAGCGGGAGGGCCTACGAGCAGTACTTC; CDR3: CASSPGTSGRAYEQYF
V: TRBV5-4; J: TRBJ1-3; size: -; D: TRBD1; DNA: TGTGCCAGCAGCCCTGGACAGGTTTTTTCTATCTCTGGAAACACCATATATTTT; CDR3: CASSPGQVFSISGNTIYF
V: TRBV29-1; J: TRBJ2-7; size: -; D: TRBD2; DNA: TGCAGTATCATAGCAGGACTAGCCTCGTACGAGCAGTACTTC; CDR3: CSIIAGLASYEQYF
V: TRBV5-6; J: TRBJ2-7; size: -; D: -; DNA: TGTGCCAGCAGCTCGGGACTTCTTACCTACGAGCAGTACTTC; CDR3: CASSSGLLTYEQYF
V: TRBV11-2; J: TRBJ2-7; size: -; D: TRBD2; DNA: TGTGCCAGCAGCTTAGTGGAGGGCGCGGGAGGCTTATTCGAGCAGTACTTC; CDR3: CASSLVEGAGGLFEQYF
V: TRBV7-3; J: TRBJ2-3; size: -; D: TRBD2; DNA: TGTGCCAGCAGCTTAACGGCCGGGAGGGGAACAGATACGCAGTATTTT; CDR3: CASSLTAGRGTDTQYF
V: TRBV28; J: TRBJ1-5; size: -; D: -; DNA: TGTGCCAGCAGTTTCGGTCAGCCCCAGCATTTT; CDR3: CASSFGQPQHF
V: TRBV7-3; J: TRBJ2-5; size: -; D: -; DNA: TGTGCCAGCAGCTTAATCTCCGGAACTACCTCACCCCAGTACTTC; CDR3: CASSLISGTTSPQYF
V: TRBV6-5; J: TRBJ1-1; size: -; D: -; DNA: TGTGCCACCAGGGCCGTATGGAACACTGAAGCTTTCTTT; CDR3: CATRAVWNTEAFF
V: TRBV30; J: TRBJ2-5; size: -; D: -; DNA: TGTGCCTGGAGTGGCGGGTCGGCAGAGACCCAGTACTTC; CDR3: CAWSGGSAETQYF
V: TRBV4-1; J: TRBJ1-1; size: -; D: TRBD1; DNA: TGCGCCAGCAGCCAAATGGACAGGGGCCTCCCTGAAGCTTTCTTT; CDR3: CASSQMDRGLPEAFF
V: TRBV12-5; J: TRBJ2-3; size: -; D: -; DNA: TGTGCTAGTGGTTTGGGATGGGCCACTTCTAGCACAGATACGCAGTATTTT; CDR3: CASGLGWATSSTDTQYF
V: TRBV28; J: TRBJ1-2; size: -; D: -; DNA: TGTGCCAGACGGGGGAACTATGGCTACACCTTC; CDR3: CARRGNYGYTF
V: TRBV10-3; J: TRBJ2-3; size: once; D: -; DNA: TGTGCCATCAGTGCACAGGGCCCAGATACGCAGTATTTT; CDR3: CAISAQGPDTQYF